Below, 25 T cell receptor beta chains from the same sample are listed, as sequenced in a study of tumor-infiltrating lymphocytes in oesophageal squamous cell carcinoma. TCRdb used MiXCR to reprocess the PCR reads, holding one entry per CDR3 protein. The sample lists just under 20,000 distinct CDR3 sequences, over 40% occurring once. Sequencing was performed on normal esophageal tissue next to the tumor. These receptor sequences come from a male donor with esophageal squamous cell carcinoma.

J is TRBJ2-1 and V is TRBV7-3, with 8 nucleotides matching TRBD2. V was clipped by 6 bases and J by 7 bases; unmatched bases: 5. The germline CDR1 and CDR2 sequences are SGHTA and FQGTGA. The CDR3 runs 13 residues. CDR3 nucleotides: TGTGCCAGCAGTAACGGGGGGGCAAATGAGCAGTTCTTC. Translating gives CASSNGGANEQFF.

The sample holds many counts of this clonotype. This sequence joins TRBV19 and TRBJ2-1, with D tentatively TRBD1 (7 bases). Germline V gene sequence: CDR1 LNHDA, CDR2 SQIVND (reference sequence). V shed 3 bases and J shed 0 bases, with 27 bases lying between them. CDR3 length equals 21 residues. CDR3 amino acids: CASSIFQPGKQGRSSYNEQFF. The DNA of the CDR3 is TGTGCCAGTAGTATCTTCCAACCGGGGAAACAGGGGAGGAGCTCCTACAATGAGCAGTTCTTC. Combining the CDR3 with reference TRBV19 and TRBJ2-1 gives the whole variable domain DGGITQSPKYLFRKEGQNVTLSCEQNLNHDAMYWYRQDPGQGLRLIYYSQIVNDFQKGDIAEGYSVSREKKESFPLTVTSAQKNPTAFYLCASSIFQPGKQGRSSYNEQFFGPGTRLTVL.

Ten or more counts support this clonotype. This chain connects TRBV7-2 to TRBJ1-3; tentative D call: TRBD1 (6 bases). Germline V gene data show CDR1 as SGHTA and CDR2 as FQGNSA. CDR3 length: 15 residues. The V and J ends lost 1 base and 4 bases respectively, with 11 bases between them. CDR3 sequence reads: CASSLGQASGNTIYF. The CDR3 region has the DNA TGTGCCAGCAGCTTAGGACAGGCTTCGGGAAACACCATATATTTT.

The chain employs TRBV7-2 and TRBJ2-1; possibly TRBD2 for D (7 bases). The assigned J gene may be wrong: the sequence end matches TRBJ2-4 better. The CDR3 extends over 17 amino acids. Germline CDR1 SGHTA, CDR2 FQGNSA. The CDR3 nucleotides read TGTGCCAGCAGCAAGTTTAGGCGGGGGCTCGCCAAAAACATTCAGTACTTC. It translates to CASSKFRRGLAKNIQYF.

The chain recombines TRBV12-3 or TRBV12-4 with TRBJ2-5; D possibly uses TRBD1 or TRBD2 (5 bases each). The J call may be wrong; the DNA end is better matched by TRBJ2-1. There are 14 residues in the CDR3. The CDR3 nucleotides are TGTGCCAGCAGTTTAGGAGGGACCGACAATGAGCAGTTCTTC. It specifies CASSLGGTDNEQFF.

V is TRBV7-6 and J is TRBJ2-5, with D possibly matching TRBD2 (5 bases). The J call may be incorrect, as the DNA end agrees better with TRBJ2-7. This CDR3 comprises 15 residues. The germline CDR1 and CDR2 sequences are SGHVS and FNYEAQ. CDR3 sequence: CASSLVPGSSYEQYF. In DNA form, the CDR3 reads TGTGCCAGCAGCTTAGTTCCGGGGAGTTCCTACGAGCAGTACTTC.

This clonotype was counted between two and nine times. This rearrangement joins TRBV27 to TRBJ1-2, with a weak D call TRBD1 (5 bases). The CDR3 totals 13 residues. Looked up from germline, CDR1 is MNHEY and CDR2 is SMNVEV (reference sequence). The V and J ends lost 3 bases and 4 bases respectively, with 9 bases between them. As DNA, the CDR3 is TGTGCCAGCAGTTTCGGGGGGAGCTATGGCTACACCTTC. It is translated as CASSFGGSYGYTF.

This clonotype is judged medium-sized. The CDR3 reads CASSLGSGGRTNTEAFF. The CDR3 region has the DNA TGTGCCAGCAGCTTAGGGTCGGGGGGACGGACGAACACTGAAGCTTTCTTT. The chain carries TRBV7-9 and TRBJ1-1; TRBD1 might be the D (5 bases). This CDR3 has 17 residues. Deletions cut 1 base from V and 1 base from J, with 16 bases between. Germline values: CDR1 SEHNR, CDR2 FQNEAQ (reference sequence).

This clonotype was seen at least ten times. The CDR3 loop is CASSISVGNNEQFF. The CDR3 region has the DNA TGTGCCAGTAGTATTTCGGTAGGTAACAATGAGCAGTTCTTC. This rearrangement joins TRBV19 to TRBJ2-1, with unresolved D. The CDR3 totals 14 residues. In germline, CDR1 is LNHDA, CDR2 SQIVND (reference sequence). Trimming removed 3 bases at V and 5 bases at J, with 11 bases between.

The sample holds a few counts of this clonotype. V usage is TRBV2 and J usage is TRBJ1-5; the D gene is possibly TRBD1 (5 bases). The germline CDR1 and CDR2 sequences are SNHLY and FYNNEI. The CDR3 contains 15 residues. V shed 4 bases and J shed 0 bases, with 10 bases lying between them. The DNA of the CDR3 is TGTGCCAGCAGTGGGCAGGGCGTTAGCAATCAGCCCCAGCATTTT. Amino acid sequence: CASSGQGVSNQPQHF.

V and J are TRBV20-1 and TRBJ2-3, with 13 bases identical to TRBD2. Germline assignment: CDR1 DFQATT and CDR2 SNEGSKA (reference sequence). This CDR3 has 15 amino acids. The J segment lost 14 bases and the V segment lost 4 bases, leaving 15 bases of the junction unmatched. CDR3 loop: CSATGTSGILYELYF. DNA of the CDR3: TGCAGTGCTACCGGGACTAGCGGGATATTGTACGAGCTGTATTTT.

By frequency in the sample, this clonotype is medium-sized. The V and J genes are TRBV7-9 and TRBJ2-5; D is unclear. The germline V gene encodes CDR1 SEHNR and CDR2 FQNEAQ (reference sequence). CDR3 length equals 12 residues. The V end was cut by 5 bases, the J end by 5 bases, with 9 bases between. CDR3 protein: CASSPIGETQYF. The CDR3 DNA reads as TGTGCCAGCAGCCCAATAGGGGAGACCCAGTACTTC.

This sequence joins TRBV19 and TRBJ1-1; D is unresolved. The CDR3 loop spans 16 amino acids. The ends were cut back, 8 bases at V and 0 bases at J, with 19 bases in the middle. Per germline, CDR1 LNHDA and CDR2 SQIVND (reference sequence). The CDR3 bases are TGTGCCAGTCTCCGTGGTGGTGGGTCCATGAACACTGAAGCTTTCTTT. Its protein is CASLRGGGSMNTEAFF.

This clonotype was seen at least ten times. As DNA, the CDR3 is TGTGCCAGCAGTCTCACTAGCGGAGCACTCTACAATGAGCAGTTCTTC. This encodes CASSLTSGALYNEQFF. The chain uses TRBV27 and TRBJ2-1, with 8 nucleotides matching TRBD2. Germline V gives CDR1 MNHEY, CDR2 SMNVEV (reference sequence). V was clipped by 5 bases and J by 3 bases; unmatched bases: 9. The CDR3 contains 16 residues.

This chain joins TRBV20-1 and TRBJ2-7; no clear D gene. The J call may not be correct, given that the DNA end is closer to TRBJ2-5. Germline CDR1 is DFQATT and CDR2 is SNEGSKA (reference sequence). The CDR3 extends over 11 amino acids. CDR3 DNA: TGCAGTGCTAGGCCACAAGAGACCCAGTACTTC. Protein: CSARPQETQYF.

This clonotype ranks as medium-sized. The CDR3 loop reads CASSLRGAETREAFF. The CDR3 bases are TGTGCCAGCAGCTTGAGGGGGGCGGAAACTCGTGAAGCTTTCTTT. The V and J genes are TRBV7-9 and TRBJ1-1, with a tentative D call TRBD1 (6 bases). Trimming shortened V by 3 bases and J by 7 bases, and 18 bases separated the two germline ends. Germline V gives CDR1 SEHNR, CDR2 FQNEAQ (reference sequence). This CDR3 spans 15 amino acids.

There are a few counts of this clonotype. The chain employs TRBV7-2 and TRBJ2-1; perhaps TRBD1 as D (5 bases). The DNA end lines up better with TRBJ2-7; the J call may be wrong. Per the germline V gene, CDR1 is SGHTA and CDR2 is FQGNSA. The CDR3 runs to 14 residues. The CDR3 DNA reads TGTGCCAGCGGAACAAGGGGCACTTACAATGAGCAGTACTTC. This codes for CASGTRGTYNEQYF.

The chain couples TRBV7-6 to TRBJ1-6; 10 bases fit TRBD2. The J call is doubtful: the DNA matches TRBJ2-6 better. The CDR3 length is 18 residues. Germline V gives CDR1 SGHVS, CDR2 FNYEAQ. CDR3 bases: TGTGCCAGCAGCGATACTAGCGGGGTCCGCTCTGGGGCCAACGTCCTGACTTTC. It yields the protein CASSDTSGVRSGANVLTF.

This clonotype was picked up a small number of times. The J gene is TRBJ1-2, the V gene TRBV7-9; 7 bases align to TRBD1. Looked up from germline, CDR1 is SEHNR and CDR2 is FQNEAQ (reference sequence). J was trimmed by 8 bases and V by 1 base; bases with no gene match: 4. The CDR3 totals 13 residues. In DNA form, the CDR3 reads TGTGCCAGCAGCTTAGAGGGGGCCAGGGGCTACACCTTC. Translation gives CASSLEGARGYTF.

In its sample, this clonotype was seen a few times. The chain combines TRBV7-2 with TRBJ2-1; D gene unclear. The J call may be in error: the DNA end matches TRBJ2-7 better. Germline values: CDR1 SGHTA, CDR2 FQGNSA. CDR3 length: 13 amino acids. CDR3 sequence (DNA): TGTGCCAGCAGCTTAGTCTCTTCCCCCGAGCAGTACTTC. Translated: CASSLVSSPEQYF.

This clonotype was seen many times. V and J are TRBV24-1 and TRBJ2-7; TRBD2 matches at 10 bases. The V gene end was trimmed by 3 bases and the J gene end by 0 bases; junction bases not matched to a gene: 13. Germline V gene sequence: CDR1 KGHDR, CDR2 SFDVKD. The CDR3 totals 19 residues. CDR3 in amino acids: CATSDQYLRTSGSSYEQYF. For the CDR3, the DNA is TGTGCCACCAGTGATCAATACCTCAGGACTAGCGGTAGCTCCTACGAGCAGTACTTC.

As concerns this clonotype: This sequence may be a read error, since a much larger clone differs from it by one base. The chain carries TRBV5-3 and TRBJ2-3; 8 bases match TRBD2. The J call is in doubt because the DNA end fits TRBJ2-7 better. TRBV5-3 is an ORF, with its function uncertain. This CDR3 is built from 13 residues. The chain's CDR3 is CASSPGGGNEQYF. The CDR3 DNA sequence: TGCGCCAGCAGCCCGGGAGGGGGAAATGAGCAGTACTTC.

By proportion, this clonotype is medium-sized (0.01 to 0.1%). The genes are TRBV7-2 and TRBJ1-6, with 8 bases aligning to TRBD1. J lost 8 bases, V lost 4 bases, and 7 bases had no gene match. The CDR3 has 15 residues. Germline lookup yields CDR1 SGHTA and CDR2 FQGNSA. CDR3 in amino acids: CASSWGQVLDSPLHF. The CDR3 nucleotides are TGTGCCAGCAGCTGGGGACAGGTTTTAGATTCACCCCTCCACTTT.

The chain combines TRBV24-1 with TRBJ2-3; D uncertain. Germline-derived CDR1 and CDR2 are KGHDR and SFDVKD. This CDR3 spans 13 amino acids. Trimming removed 9 bases from V and 4 bases from J, with 13 bases in between. CDR3: CATQMGNADTQYF. The CDR3 DNA follows: TGTGCCACCCAGATGGGGAACGCAGATACGCAGTATTTT.

This clonotype was found once. The final CDR3 position lacks the conserved phenylalanine or tryptophan, pointing to a likely read error. No DNA is shown, since the ends of the CDR3 on it are uncertain; the CDR3 is the one TCRdb lists. The rearrangement uses TRBV7-2 and TRBJ2-6; TRBD1 reflects the table's D call only, with no check against the DNA. Germline lookup yields CDR1 SGHTA and CDR2 FQGNSA. The CDR3 sequence runs 17 residues, both termini included. CDR3 in amino acids: CASSPQGQGHNEQFFGP.